This TCR beta chain comes out of a study of cytomegalovirus exposure and HLA in healthy donors. In its sample, this clone was seen a few times. The PCR used 60 Vbeta and 13 Jbeta primers. Assay: immunoSEQ multiplex PCR; the TCRdb copy retains only in-frame clones and omits some. The data contain some 65,000 clones, 60% to 65% of them singletons. CDR3 length: 16 amino acids. Germline CDR1 is MNHEY and CDR2 is SVGAGI. V lost 2 bases and J lost 0; bases outside the gene matches: 5. The clonotype was recovered from a man in his thirties or forties in good health and CMV-seronegative. Sequenced input: PBMCs. This chain links TRBV6-5 with TRBJ1-1; 8 bases map to TRBD1. The CDR3 region is CASSYDAGGVNTEAFF. The CDR3, as DNA: TGTGCCAGCAGTTACGATGCAGGGGGCGTGAACACTGAAGCTTTCTTT.